This T cell receptor (beta chain) derives from a study of blood T cell repertoires in COVID-19. Turning to the study itself: PBMCs, B-cell-depleted T cells, or T cells provided the cDNA or gDNA that made up the material.

Original analysis: Amplifying reference gene primers gave estimates of nucleated cell counts. Repertoires were generated with immunoSEQ multiplex PCR, while TCRdb's copy carries only in-frame clones and drops some. That table is the source of V, J and clone size, and D and trimming were worked out from the DNA. The sample has 250,000 to 300,000 clones, 88% seen once. Enrollment of patients from Seattle took place during active infection, with longitudinal follow-up. Looked up from germline, CDR1 is MDHEN and CDR2 is SYDVKM. The junction had 7 bases not matched to a gene; V was cut back by 8 bases and J by 5 bases. This CDR3 has 14 residues.

The TCR was taken from a woman under 40 with COVID-19, enrolled during active disease. The rearrangement uses TRBV28 and TRBJ2-2; TRBD2 matches 8 bases. The material sequenced was peripheral blood. CDR3 DNA sequence: TGTGCCAGCTTAGCGGGAACTCCAACCGGGGAGCTGTTTTTT. As protein: CASLAGTPTGELFF.